The 23 T cell receptor beta chains listed next were all sequenced from one sample in a study of patients and donors after allogeneic stem cell transplantation (dated by TCRdb to the early 2020s). The library was produced with RT-PCR. The instrument given in TCRdb is NextSeq 550. TCRdb redid the processing of the public reads, applying fastp at Q25 and MiXCR, and retained in-frame beta chains. Under each unique CDR3 protein, matching rows form one entry showing the most common genes and DNA. The sample yields about 160,000 distinct CDR3 sequences; about two fifths were counted once. Of the sample, about 50% falls within the top ten clones. What was sequenced was blood, either unsorted or a sorted T cell fraction (not recorded which). The receptors here all came from a human donor who was either an allogeneic HSCT recipient or a stem cell or donor lymphocyte infusion donor (not recorded which). It is not recorded whose cells these are; they may come from a transplant donor.

This clonotype was observed a handful of times. The rearrangement links TRBV9 to TRBJ2-1; 7 nucleotides agree with TRBD1. The CDR3 runs to 15 residues. Germline V lookup: CDR1 SGDLS, CDR2 YYNGEE. With V trimmed by 0 bases and J by 7 bases, 7 bases remained unmatched. The CDR3 sequence is CASSVEGARLNEQFF. CDR3 coding DNA: TGTGCCAGCAGCGTAGAGGGGGCCCGCTTGAATGAGCAGTTCTTC.

The chain links TRBV6-4 to TRBJ2-1; D ambiguous. The V gene lost 2 bases and the J gene lost 4 bases, with 15 bases spanning the gap. There are 16 residues in the CDR3. Germline loops: CDR1 MRHNA, CDR2 SNTAGT. The CDR3 DNA follows: TGTGCCAGCAGTGACGCCTATCAAGACCAATACAATGAGCAGTTCTTC. Its protein product is CASSDAYQDQYNEQFF.

This clonotype has more than one count but fewer than ten. V usage is TRBV29-1 and J usage is TRBJ1-5; TRBD1 matches at 8 bases. CDR1 is SQVTM, CDR2 ANQGSEA, per germline. J gave up 11 bases and V 0 bases, and 3 bases lay outside the gene matches. This CDR3 has 12 amino acids. The CDR3 DNA reads TGCAGCGTTGAAGACCGGGGACAGGCCCAGCATTTT. Translating it yields CSVEDRGQAQHF. The complete variable domain, with remaining parts taken from reference TRBV29-1 and TRBJ1-5, reads SAVISQKPSRDICQRGTSLTIQCQVDSQVTMMFWYRQQPGQSLTLIATANQGSEATYESGFVIDKFPISRPNLTFSTLTVSNMSPEDSSIYLCSVEDRGQAQHFGDGTRLSIL.

In its sample, this clonotype was seen once. The rearrangement joins TRBV10-3 to TRBJ2-5; 7 nucleotides align to TRBD2. CDR3 length equals 14 residues. J gave up 2 bases and V 8 bases, and 8 bases lay outside the gene matches. Looked up from germline, CDR1 is ENHRY and CDR2 is SYGVKD. CDR3 sequence (DNA): TGTGCCATCTCTCGGGAGGTGGGGCAAGAGACCCAGTACTTC. Translating gives CAISREVGQETQYF.

This clonotype was seen once. The V and J genes are TRBV11-2 and TRBJ1-1, with D unclear. Germline CDR1 is SGHAT and CDR2 is FQNNGV. CDR3 length equals 11 residues. Trimming pared 10 bases from V and 0 bases from J, leaving 6 bases between. In DNA, the CDR3 is TGTGCCATCCTAATGAACACTGAAGCTTTCTTT. Translating it yields CAILMNTEAFF.

This clonotype occurred once. The genes are TRBV29-1 and TRBJ1-2; TRBD1 matches at 8 bases. V trimming: 4 bases; J trimming: 4 bases; junction bases outside the gene matches: 2. This CDR3 has 12 amino acids. Germline V gives CDR1 SQVTM, CDR2 ANQGSEA. The CDR3 here is CSVAGTGYGYTF. The CDR3 DNA sequence: TGCAGCGTTGCCGGGACAGGCTATGGCTACACCTTC. The entire variable domain, with the rest obtained from reference TRBV29-1 and TRBJ1-2, is as follows: SAVISQKPSRDICQRGTSLTIQCQVDSQVTMMFWYRQQPGQSLTLIATANQGSEATYESGFVIDKFPISRPNLTFSTLTVSNMSPEDSSIYLCSVAGTGYGYTFGSGTRLTVV.

The V gene is TRBV27, the J gene TRBJ1-1, with a possible D match to TRBD1 (6 bases). Germline V gene sequence: CDR1 MNHEY, CDR2 SMNVEV (reference sequence). The V gene lost 5 bases and the J gene lost 1 base, with 11 bases spanning the gap. The CDR3 has 14 amino acids. The CDR3 reads CASSQTRGNTEAFF. CDR3 sequence (DNA): TGTGCCAGCAGTCAGACCAGGGGGAACACTGAAGCTTTCTTT.

The chain has TRBV7-3 and TRBJ1-4; TRBD1 might be the D (5 bases). Germline V gene sequence: CDR1 SGHTA, CDR2 FQGTGA. V lost 2 bases and J lost 8, with 9 bases in between. The length of the CDR3 is 13 residues. CDR3 nucleotides: TGTGCCAGCAGCTTAGGGGCGCGGGAAAAACTGTTTTTT. This encodes CASSLGAREKLFF.

This clonotype was observed a handful of times. CDR3 amino acids: CASSQDPGRGDGYTF. CDR3 sequence (DNA): TGCGCCAGCAGCCAAGATCCAGGGAGGGGTGATGGCTACACCTTC. This rearrangement joins TRBV4-3 to TRBJ1-2, with D tentatively TRBD1 (5 bases). The CDR3 contains 15 residues. The V end was cut by 0 bases, the J end by 6 bases, with 14 bases between. The germline V gene has CDR1 LGHNA and CDR2 YSLEER.

This chain connects TRBV6-5 to TRBJ1-6; D is unclear. The CDR3 has 14 amino acids. Germline V gene sequence: CDR1 MNHEY, CDR2 SVGAGI. Trimming removed 7 bases from V and 3 bases from J, with 10 bases in between. The CDR3 loop reads CASTLLLYNSPLHF. CDR3 sequence (DNA): TGTGCCAGCACCTTACTCCTCTATAATTCACCCCTCCACTTT.

The chain employs TRBV11-2 and TRBJ2-3; possibly TRBD2 for D (7 bases). V lost 3 bases and J lost 8, with 15 bases in between. Per germline, CDR1 SGHAT and CDR2 FQNNGV. The CDR3 contains 14 residues. CDR3 nucleotides: TGTGCCAGCAGCTTGGGAGGGGGGAGGAGTACGCAGTATTTT. This sequence encodes CASSLGGGRSTQYF.

The chain combines TRBV24-1 with TRBJ2-4; TRBD2 matches at 7 bases. V shed 10 bases and J 9 bases; nucleotides not matched to a gene: 8. There are 12 residues in the CDR3. CDR1 is KGHDR, CDR2 SFDVKD, per germline. Here the CDR3 reads CATPRGGCIQYF. The CDR3 region has the DNA TGTGCCACTCCGAGGGGAGGGTGCATTCAGTACTTC.

The V gene is TRBV12-3 or TRBV12-4, the J gene TRBJ2-2; D unclear. This CDR3 is 11 amino acids long. V was pared by 7 bases and J by 8 bases, with 8 bases between. This CDR3 is CASNLRGELFF. CDR3 DNA: TGTGCCAGCAACCTCAGGGGGGAGCTGTTTTTT.

The genes are TRBV20-1 and TRBJ2-3; tentatively, D is TRBD2 (6 bases). The CDR3 has 12 residues. Germline V lookup: CDR1 DFQATT, CDR2 SNEGSKA (reference sequence). Between the trimmed V and J ends, which lost 7 bases and 1 base, there was a span of 9 bases. The CDR3 DNA reads as TGCAGTGAGGGCGGGGGCACAGATACGCAGTATTTT. Translation: CSEGGGTDTQYF.

The chain employs TRBV20-1 and TRBJ2-1; TRBD1 is a possible D gene (7 bases). Germline assignment: CDR1 DFQATT and CDR2 SNEGSKA (reference sequence). V was cut by 5 bases and J by 4 bases, with 21 bases left in between. This CDR3 is built from 16 residues. CDR3 in amino acids: CSARDSAGQIYNEQFF. The CDR3 coding sequence is TGCAGTGCTCGTGATTCCGCGGGACAGATTTACAATGAGCAGTTCTTC.

The chain couples TRBV18 to TRBJ2-7; the D gene is possibly TRBD1 (6 bases). Germline V lookup: CDR1 KGHSH, CDR2 LQKENI. The CDR3 is made up of 13 amino acids. With 9 bases removed from V and 3 bases from J, the gap between germline ends came to 15 bases. This chain's CDR3 is CASSVQGHYEQYF. CDR3 nucleotide sequence: TGTGCCAGTAGTGTACAGGGACACTACGAGCAGTACTTC. Full variable domain (missing parts from reference TRBV18 and TRBJ2-7): NAGVMQNPRHLVRRRGQEARLRCSPMKGHSHVYWYRQLPEEGLKFMVYLQKENIIDESGMPKERFSAEFPKEGPSILRIQQVVRGDSAAYFCASSVQGHYEQYFGPGTRLTVT.

The chain has TRBV9 and TRBJ1-2; 9 bases are shared with TRBD1. Germline CDR1 is SGDLS and CDR2 is YYNGEE. The junction had 11 bases not matched to a gene; V was cut back by 3 bases and J by 8 bases. The CDR3 is 15 residues long. CDR3 DNA sequence: TGTGCCAGCAGCGCGTTCCCCGGGACAGGGAGCGGCTACACCTTC. Its translation: CASSAFPGTGSGYTF.

This clonotype has only a few counts. The V and J genes are TRBV7-2 and TRBJ1-1; a possible D gene is TRBD1 (6 bases). V lost 5 bases and J 5 bases, leaving 18 bases between the germline ends. CDR1 is SGHTA and CDR2 is FQGNSA in the germline V gene. This CDR3 contains 15 residues. As DNA, the CDR3 is TGTGCCAGCAGCAGACAGGTTGACAGAACTACTGAAGCTTTCTTT. This codes for CASSRQVDRTTEAFF.

As concerns this clonotype: An end of the junction differs from the germline gene, which may be a read error. The gene calls are TRBV20-1 and TRBJ1-1; 10 positions match TRBD1. The CDR3 extends over 15 amino acids. Per germline, CDR1 DFQATT and CDR2 SNEGSKA (reference sequence). This CDR3 reads CSARGDRGVGTEAFF. The CDR3 region has the DNA TGCAGTGCCAGAGGGGACAGGGGAGTGGGCACTGAAGCTTTCTTT.

The rearrangement links TRBV7-3 to TRBJ2-3; a weak D match, TRBD2 (6 bases). V shed 1 base and J shed 0 bases, with 8 bases lying between them. Germline V gives CDR1 SGHTA, CDR2 FQGTGA. The CDR3 consists of 15 residues. The DNA for the CDR3 is TGTGCCAGCAGCTTAAGGGGGGATAGCACAGATACGCAGTATTTT. Translated, it gives CASSLRGDSTDTQYF.

The genes are TRBV10-3 and TRBJ1-6; tentative D call: TRBD1 (6 bases). The V end was cut by 2 bases, the J end by 4 bases, with 9 bases between. The CDR3 loop spans 15 amino acids. The germline V gene has CDR1 ENHRY and CDR2 SYGVKD. CDR3 bases: TGTGCCATCAGTGAGGACAGGCGATATAATTCACCCCTCCACTTT. Translation: CAISEDRRYNSPLHF.

The chain joins TRBV9 to TRBJ2-5, with D tentatively TRBD1 or TRBD2 (5 bases each). Trimming removed 0 bases from V and 2 bases from J, with 8 bases in between. This CDR3 region has 14 residues. Germline V CDR1 and CDR2: SGDLS, YYNGEE. The DNA of the CDR3 is TGTGCCAGCAGCGTAGGGGGGAATCAAGAGACCCAGTACTTC. Translated: CASSVGGNQETQYF.

The V gene is TRBV4-3, the J gene TRBJ2-1; TRBD1 is a possible D gene (6 bases). The V gene lost 2 bases and the J gene lost 9 bases, with 17 bases spanning the gap. Per the germline V gene, CDR1 is LGHNA and CDR2 is YSLEER. The CDR3 length is 15 residues. The CDR3 loop reads CASSQSRQGKGEQFF. Here the CDR3 DNA reads TGCGCCAGCAGCCAATCTCGGCAGGGGAAGGGTGAGCAGTTCTTC.